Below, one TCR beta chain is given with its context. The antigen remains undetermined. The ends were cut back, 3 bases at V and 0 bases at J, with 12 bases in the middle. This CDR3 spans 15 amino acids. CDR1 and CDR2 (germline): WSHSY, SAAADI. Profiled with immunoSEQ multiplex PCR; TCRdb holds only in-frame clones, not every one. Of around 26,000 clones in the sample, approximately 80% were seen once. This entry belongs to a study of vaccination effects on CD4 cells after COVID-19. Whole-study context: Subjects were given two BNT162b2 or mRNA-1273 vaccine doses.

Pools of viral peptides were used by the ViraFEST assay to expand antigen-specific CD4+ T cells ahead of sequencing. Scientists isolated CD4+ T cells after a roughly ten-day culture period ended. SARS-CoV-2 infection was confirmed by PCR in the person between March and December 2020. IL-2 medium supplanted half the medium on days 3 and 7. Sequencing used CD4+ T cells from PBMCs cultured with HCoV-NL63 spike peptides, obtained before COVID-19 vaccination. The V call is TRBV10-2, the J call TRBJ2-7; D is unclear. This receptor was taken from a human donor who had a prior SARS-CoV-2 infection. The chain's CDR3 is CASSEITTLSYEQYF. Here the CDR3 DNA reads TGCGCCAGCAGTGAAATAACAACTCTCTCCTACGAGCAGTACTTC.